Within the sample, the clone carrying this TCR beta chain is medium-sized. Its specificity is unknown. Those patients who had chemo-refractory metastatic non-small-cell lung cancer were given focal radiation along with CTLA-4 blockade through ipilimumab. These data come from a study of radiotherapy plus CTLA-4 blockade in lung cancer. Study as a whole: Objective responses were seen in around a sixth of patients, disease control in approximately 29%.

The V end lost 4 bases, the J end lost 3 bases, and 10 bases lay between the germline ends. CDR3 length: 14 residues. Germline CDR1 reads LGHNA; CDR2 reads YSLEER. Study-level findings and limits: Alongside interferon-beta, early blood T cell clone dynamics were reportedly the best predictor of response. Following radiotherapy plus ipilimumab, tumor-derived TCR clones expanded in the blood.

TCRdb's table, derived via immunoSEQ multiplex PCR, lists solely in-frame clones and lacks some. The sample lists more than 25,000 clones, around three quarters occurring once. The sample in question was peripheral blood, obtained from a patient treated with radiotherapy plus ipilimumab. The clonotype comes from a human donor with non-small cell lung cancer that progressed on radiotherapy plus ipilimumab. The chain combines TRBV4-3 with TRBJ1-3; unclear D gene. CDR3 bases: TGCGCCAGCAGCCTCTCCCTGGGTGGAAACACCATATATTTT. As protein: CASSLSLGGNTIYF.